This T cell receptor beta chain was retrieved from a study of human T cells and chemical hapten exposure. Study as a whole: Application of 0.01% DPC to the upper back was done by patch test, with a reading at 6 days.

Time point noted: patch test 2, 6 weeks after DPC sensitization. Stated treatment: therapeutic diphenylcyclopropenone sensitization with weekly scalp DPC. Germline V gives CDR1 SGHAT, CDR2 FQNNGV. This CDR3 has 14 residues. The ends were cut back, 5 bases at V and 5 bases at J, with 15 bases in the middle. TCRdb redid the calling of the RACE reads with MiXCR, one entry per CDR3 protein. There are more than 110,000 distinct CDR3 sequences in the sample; about an eighth occur only once, and 1.3% to 1.5% lies in the top ten. This clonotype was counted a single time. A clone one base away is much larger, so this may be a read error. The final CDR3 position lacks the conserved phenylalanine or tryptophan, pointing to a likely read error.

This clonotype was obtained from a woman aged 45-65 years with alopecia areata. Some clones in this sample may be carry-over from other donors' samples. This rearrangement joins TRBV11-2 to TRBJ2-5; TRBD2 is a possible D gene (6 bases). The sequenced sample was whole blood, obtained in connection with sensitization to the hapten diphenylcyclopropenone (DPC). The CDR3 DNA follows: TGTGCCAGCAGCCGACGGGGGTTACTGGAGACCCAGTACTCC. Translation gives CASSRRGLLETQYS.